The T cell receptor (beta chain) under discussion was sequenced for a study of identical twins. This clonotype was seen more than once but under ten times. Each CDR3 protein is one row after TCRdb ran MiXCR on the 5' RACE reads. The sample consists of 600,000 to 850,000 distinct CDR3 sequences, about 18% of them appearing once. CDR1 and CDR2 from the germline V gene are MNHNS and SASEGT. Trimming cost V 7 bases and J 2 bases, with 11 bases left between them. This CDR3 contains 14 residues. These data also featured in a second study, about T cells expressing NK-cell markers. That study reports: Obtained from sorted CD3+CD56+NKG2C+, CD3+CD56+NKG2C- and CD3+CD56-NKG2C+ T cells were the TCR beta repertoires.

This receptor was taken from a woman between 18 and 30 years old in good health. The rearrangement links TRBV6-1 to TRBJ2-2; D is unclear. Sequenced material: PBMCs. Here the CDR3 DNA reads TGTGCCAGCAATACCGGGCCTAACACCGGGGAGCTGTTTTTT. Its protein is CASNTGPNTGELFF.